This section outlines one T cell receptor beta chain sequence together with its context. The antigen is undetermined. The data are from a study of graft-versus-host responses after intestinal transplantation. Profiling relied on immunoSEQ multiplex PCR, and the TCRdb table lists in-frame clones only, not all of them. The repertoire holds 90,000 to 95,000 clones, with 85% to 95% as singletons. With 3 bases clipped from V and 3 bases from J, the junction kept 4 bases outside the gene matches. CDR3 length equals 16 residues. Germline CDR1 and CDR2: WNHNN and SYGVQD (reference sequence). Sequenced material: unstimulated CD8+ T cells sorted from spleen or lymph node cells, taken before intestinal transplant. The source is a human donor who received an intestinal transplant. This sequence joins TRBV10-1 and TRBJ2-3; TRBD2 matches at 12 bases. Here the CDR3 DNA reads TGCGCCAGCAGTGATCTAGCGGGAGGGCCGACAGATACGCAGTATTTT. Its protein product is CASSDLAGGPTDTQYF.